This is a list of T cell receptor beta chains from one sample in a study of blood T cell repertoires in COVID-19. Generated by immunoSEQ multiplex PCR, the TCRdb table keeps only in-frame clones and is missing some. The table records some 400,000 clones, 87% of them present only once. The material sequenced was peripheral blood. The receptors derive from a woman aged 25 to 39 with COVID-19, enrolled during active disease. CDR3s include the opening cysteine and the closing phenylalanine or tryptophan. Each record gives: CDR3 DNA, CDR3 protein, D gene, J gene, V gene, clone size. The D gene is left open where the match is weak. Only part of the rows carry a size: once, few, many, or a class if the clone is expanded.

TGTGCCAGCAGCCAAGAGGTGGGCCGAGAGCAGTTCTTC CASSQEVGREQFF NA TRBJ2-1 TRBV4-2 NA
TGTGCCATTGGGGGGGCGGGTCTACGAGAGCAGTACTTC CAIGGAGLREQYF NA TRBJ2-7 TRBV10-3 few
TGTGCCTGGAGTGGAGGCGGGGCCTACGAGCAGTACTTC CAWSGGGAYEQYF NA TRBJ2-7 TRBV30 few
TGTGCCAGTAGTCTTCTAGCGGGAGGGAACACCGGGGAGCTGTTTTTT CASSLLAGGNTGELFF TRBD2 TRBJ2-2 TRBV19 NA
TGCGCCAGCAGCCCCCTGGGGGGGTTTTCGGAGACCCAGTACTTC CASSPLGGFSETQYF TRBD2 TRBJ2-5 TRBV5-1 once
TGCGCCAGCAGCTTGGCCGAGGTAGCGGGACGGTACGAGCAGTACTTC CASSLAEVAGRYEQYF TRBD2 TRBJ2-7 TRBV5-1 NA
TGTGCCAGCAGTTTATCTCCCGGGACAGGTCCCTACGGCTACACCTTC CASSLSPGTGPYGYTF TRBD1 TRBJ1-2 TRBV28 NA
TGTGCCAGTAGCCTTCTTAGGGCAGGGGGCAATCAGCCCCAGCATTTT CASSLLRAGGNQPQHF NA TRBJ1-5 TRBV19 NA
TGCGCCAGCAGCGCCGGACAGGGGTCCTTCTACGAGCAGTACTTC CASSAGQGSFYEQYF TRBD1 TRBJ2-7 TRBV5-1 NA
TGTGCCAGTAGTATTAGGGGACAGGGAGGCAATCAGCCCCAGCATTTT CASSIRGQGGNQPQHF TRBD1 TRBJ1-5 TRBV19 NA
TGTGCCAGCAGCGTAGTGGTGGGCTCCGGGGAGCTGTTTTTT CASSVVVGSGELFF NA TRBJ2-2 TRBV9 NA
TGTGCCACACAGGACGGGAGGTACGAGCAGTACTTC CATQDGRYEQYF TRBD2 TRBJ2-7 TRBV6-5 NA